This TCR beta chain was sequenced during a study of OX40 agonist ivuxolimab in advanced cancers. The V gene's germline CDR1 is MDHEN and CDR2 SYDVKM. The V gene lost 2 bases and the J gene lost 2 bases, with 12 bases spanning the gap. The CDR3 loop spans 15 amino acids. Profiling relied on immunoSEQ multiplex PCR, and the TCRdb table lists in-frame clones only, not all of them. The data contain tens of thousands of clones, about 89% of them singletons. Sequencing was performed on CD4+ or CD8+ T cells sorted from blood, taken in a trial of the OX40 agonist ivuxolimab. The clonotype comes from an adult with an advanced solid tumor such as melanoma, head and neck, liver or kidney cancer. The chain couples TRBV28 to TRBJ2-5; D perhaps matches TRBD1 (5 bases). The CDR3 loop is CASSLVSGNQETQYF. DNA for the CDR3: TGTGCCAGCAGTTTAGTTTCAGGGAATCAAGAGACCCAGTACTTC.